These 26 T cell receptor beta chains originate from one sample sequenced in a study of T cells in Graves' hyperthyroidism and ophthalmopathy. Template material for amplifying TCR beta CDR3 regions consisted of RNA transcripts. When the TCR CDR3 underwent first-round RT-PCR, the HTBI primer set was used. From the multiplex PCR reads, TCRdb called clonotypes with MiXCR, one entry per CDR3 protein. The repertoire holds approximately 610,000 distinct CDR3 sequences, with approximately 14% as singletons. The source material was blood. The receptor source for this set is a woman between 40 and 50 years old with Graves' ophthalmopathy.

This clonotype was seen many times. V is TRBV28 and J is TRBJ1-1, with D hard to call. The germline V gene encodes CDR1 MDHEN and CDR2 SYDVKM. V lost 3 bases to trimming and J lost 5 bases, with 13 bases between them. This CDR3 has 14 amino acids. Written as DNA, the CDR3 is TGTGCCAGCAGTTTCGGTGGAGGTCGGACTGAAGCTTTCTTT. Translating it yields CASSFGGGRTEAFF.

This clonotype appeared many times. The V and J genes are TRBV6-1 and TRBJ2-7; no firm D call. The CDR3 length is 13 residues. Germline lookup yields CDR1 MNHNS and CDR2 SASEGT. V lost 2 bases and J 1 base, leaving 6 bases between the germline ends. In DNA, the CDR3 is TGTGCCAGCAGTGAACCCTCATCCTACGAGCAGTACTTC. The encoded protein is CASSEPSSYEQYF.

CDR3 coding DNA: TGTGCCAGCAGTTACTCTAACCCAAGGCGAGTCGACGAGCAGTACTTC. Encoded protein: CASSYSNPRRVDEQYF. The V call is TRBV6-2 or TRBV6-3, the J call TRBJ2-7; no clear D. V lost 0 bases, J lost 5 bases, and 17 bases lay in between. This CDR3 is 16 amino acids long. Germline V lookup: CDR1 MNHEY, CDR2 SVGEGT.

This clonotype was picked up many times. The chain uses TRBV12-5 and TRBJ2-5; maybe TRBD1 (6 bases). The V end was cut by 1 base, the J end by 5 bases, with 8 bases between. The CDR3 runs to 13 residues. Germline V gene sequence: CDR1 LGHNT, CDR2 FRNRAP. This CDR3 reads CASGLGGHETQYF. CDR3 nucleotides: TGTGCTAGTGGTTTGGGGGGGCACGAGACCCAGTACTTC.

This clonotype was picked up many times. The rearrangement links TRBV27 to TRBJ2-3, with 7 bases that match TRBD1. With V trimmed by 5 bases and J by 1 base, 6 bases remained unmatched. Germline V gene lookup returns CDR1 MNHEY and CDR2 SMNVEV (reference sequence). CDR3 length: 15 residues. CDR3 sequence (DNA): TGTGCCAGCAGTCGACCGGGACAGCGCACAGATACGCAGTATTTT. Translated, it gives CASSRPGQRTDTQYF.

The sample holds many counts of this clonotype. The chain employs TRBV11-2 and TRBJ2-5; TRBD1 is a possible D gene (6 bases). Germline V gene sequence: CDR1 SGHAT, CDR2 FQNNGV. Trimming removed 4 bases from V and 3 bases from J, with 18 bases in between. The CDR3 is 16 residues long. In DNA, the CDR3 is TGTGCCAGCAGCTCGCCTCCTGGGGGCTGGGAAGAGACCCAGTACTTC. This gives the protein CASSSPPGGWEETQYF. The full variable domain, completed using reference TRBV11-2 and TRBJ2-5, is EAGVAQSPRYKIIEKRQSVAFWCNPISGHATLYWYQQILGQGPKLLIQFQNNGVVDDSQLPKDRFSAERLKGVDSTLKIQPAKLEDSAVYLCASSSPPGGWEETQYFGPGTRLLVL.

This clonotype was counted many times. V is TRBV12-3 or TRBV12-4 and J is TRBJ2-1; 10 bases align to TRBD1. This CDR3 has 14 residues. V lost 8 bases and J lost 4; bases outside the gene matches: 5. The CDR3 DNA sequence: TGTGCCAGCCGGGGGGACAGGGGTTACAATGAGCAGTTCTTC. Its translation: CASRGDRGYNEQFF.

J is TRBJ1-5 and V is TRBV27, with 7 bases aligning to TRBD1. Looked up from germline, CDR1 is MNHEY and CDR2 is SMNVEV (reference sequence). The J segment lost 3 bases and the V segment lost 9 bases, leaving 5 bases of the junction unmatched. The CDR3 length is 13 residues. CDR3: CASGDSNNQPQHF. The CDR3 DNA reads TGTGCCAGTGGGGACAGCAACAATCAGCCCCAGCATTTT.

The CDR3 protein is CASKTLDRWTHEQYF. The DNA of the CDR3 is TGTGCCAGCAAAACCCTGGACAGGTGGACCCACGAGCAGTACTTC. The chain carries TRBV6-1 and TRBJ2-7, with 7 positions matching TRBD1. Germline-derived CDR1 and CDR2 are MNHNS and SASEGT. J lost 5 bases, V lost 7 bases, and 14 bases had no gene match. The length of the CDR3 is 15 residues.

This clonotype was observed a few times. The chain joins TRBV18 to TRBJ1-3; D gene unclear. Germline V CDR1 and CDR2: KGHSH, LQKENI. The CDR3 spans 14 residues. The V gene lost 2 bases and the J gene lost 0 bases, with 5 bases spanning the gap. The CDR3 loop is CASSPEFSGNTIYF. The CDR3 DNA is TGTGCCAGCTCACCAGAGTTCTCTGGAAACACCATATATTTT.

In its sample, this clonotype was seen a few times. The chain is built from TRBV11-1 and TRBJ2-7; TRBD1 matches at 9 bases. The V and J ends lost 5 bases and 5 bases, in that order; junction bases with no gene match: 13. CDR3 length: 16 amino acids. Germline CDR1 and CDR2: SGHAT and FQDESV (reference sequence). This chain's CDR3 is CASSVKPGTGFDEQYF. DNA of the CDR3: TGTGCCAGCAGCGTAAAGCCCGGGACAGGGTTCGACGAGCAGTACTTC.

This clonotype was recorded many times. The rearrangement uses TRBV12-3 or TRBV12-4 and TRBJ1-6; no definite D call. CDR3 size: 15 residues. Trimming took 2 bases from V and 9 from J, leaving 14 bases between them. The CDR3 DNA follows: TGTGCCAGCAGTTTATCCGGACTTGCTGGTTCACCCCTCCACTTT. Translating it yields CASSLSGLAGSPLHF.

This clonotype has a count of ten or more. The chain joins TRBV7-2 to TRBJ1-1; D might be TRBD1 (5 bases). Germline V lookup: CDR1 SGHTA, CDR2 FQGNSA. The CDR3 contains 12 residues. Trimming removed 8 bases from V and 7 bases from J, with 14 bases in between. CDR3 sequence reads: CASGAGFVEAFF. The CDR3 DNA follows: TGTGCCAGCGGGGCAGGGTTTGTTGAAGCTTTCTTT.

This clonotype turned up a few times. J is TRBJ2-7 and V is TRBV3-1; TRBD1 matches at 7 bases. Germline V CDR1 and CDR2: LGHDT, YNNKEL (reference sequence). This CDR3 spans 16 amino acids. V lost 0 bases and J lost 4; bases outside the gene matches: 9. The CDR3 region has the DNA TGTGCCAGCAGCCAAGATAGGACAGGAGTTACTTACGAGCAGTACTTC. Translated, it gives CASSQDRTGVTYEQYF.

This chain links TRBV20-1 with TRBJ2-7; 12 bases fit TRBD2. Trimming cost V 0 bases and J 7 bases; bases outside gene matches: 10. Germline CDR1 and CDR2: DFQATT and SNEGSKA (reference sequence). The CDR3 runs 16 residues. The chain's CDR3 is CSARDSASGRAREQYF. DNA for the CDR3: TGCAGTGCTAGAGATAGTGCTAGCGGGAGGGCCCGGGAGCAGTACTTC.

This clonotype was seen more than once but under ten times. This chain connects TRBV5-1 to TRBJ2-2, with D unclear. V was shortened by 2 bases and J by 0 bases, with 8 bases between the two germline ends. CDR1 is SGHRS and CDR2 is YFSETQ in the germline V gene. The CDR3 loop spans 15 amino acids. As DNA, the CDR3 is TGCGCCAGCAGCTTACTTATTGCGAACACCGGGGAGCTGTTTTTT. This translates into CASSLLIANTGELFF.

The CDR3 bases are TGTGCCAGCAGTCCCCAGGGACTAGTCAACTACGAGCAGTACTTC. This gives the protein CASSPQGLVNYEQYF. This rearrangement joins TRBV27 to TRBJ2-7; 8 positions agree with TRBD2. The V gene's germline CDR1 is MNHEY and CDR2 SMNVEV (reference sequence). The CDR3 consists of 15 residues. Trimming removed 5 bases from V and 3 bases from J; junction bases left unmatched: 9.

This clonotype came up many times. The genes are TRBV28 and TRBJ2-5; possibly TRBD1 or TRBD2 for D (6 bases each). Germline V gives CDR1 MDHEN, CDR2 SYDVKM. Between the trimmed V and J ends, which lost 7 bases and 1 base, there was a span of 10 bases. The CDR3 sequence is 13 residues long. The CDR3: CASKGGSQETQYF. CDR3 bases: TGTGCCAGCAAAGGGGGGAGCCAAGAGACCCAGTACTTC.

The rearrangement joins TRBV6-1 to TRBJ2-5; D possibly corresponds to TRBD2 (6 bases). The CDR3 consists of 15 residues. Germline CDR1 reads MNHNS; CDR2 reads SASEGT. V lost 6 bases and J 5 bases, leaving 19 bases between the germline ends. The DNA of the CDR3 is TGTGCCAGCAGCCCGGGCCGCAGGGAGGTGGAGACCCAGTACTTC. Protein product: CASSPGRREVETQYF.

This clonotype occurred a few times. The CDR3: CASTLQGAQPQHF. DNA for the CDR3: TGTGCCAGCACCCTGCAGGGTGCGCAGCCCCAGCATTTT. This chain uses TRBV7-8 with TRBJ1-5; possibly TRBD1 for D (5 bases). V lost 7 bases, J lost 7 bases, and 14 bases lay in between. Germline CDR1 and CDR2: SGHVS and FQNEAQ. This CDR3 has 13 residues. The entire variable domain, with the rest obtained from reference TRBV7-8 and TRBJ1-5, is as follows: GAGVSQSPRYKVAKRGQDVALRCDPISGHVSLFWYQQALGQGPEFLTYFQNEAQLDKSGLPSDRFFAERPEGSVSTLKIQRTQQEDSAVYLCASTLQGAQPQHFGDGTRLSIL.

The V call is TRBV3-1, the J call TRBJ1-1; 7 positions agree with TRBD1. V gave up 0 bases and J gave up 3 bases; unmatched junction bases: 7. The CDR3 has 16 amino acids. The germline CDR1 and CDR2 sequences are LGHDT and YNNKEL (reference sequence). This chain's CDR3 is CASSQEGMTGYTEAFF. The CDR3 DNA is TGTGCCAGCAGCCAAGAGGGAATGACAGGGTACACTGAAGCTTTCTTT.

This rearrangement joins TRBV7-2 to TRBJ2-7; D gene ambiguous. V was pared by 5 bases and J by 3 bases, with 17 bases between. The CDR3 covers 15 residues. Germline V gene lookup returns CDR1 SGHTA and CDR2 FQGNSA. The CDR3 nucleotides are TGTGCCAGCAGCCCAGACGACTTTTTAGACTACGAGCAGTACTTC. Translation gives CASSPDDFLDYEQYF.

This clonotype was observed many times. The CDR3 nucleotides are TGCAGCGTTGAAGATCGGGACAGGGTGAACTACGAGCAGTACTTC. Translated, it gives CSVEDRDRVNYEQYF. The chain couples TRBV29-1 to TRBJ2-7, with 9 bases identical to TRBD1. This CDR3 region has 15 residues. The V gene's germline CDR1 is SQVTM and CDR2 ANQGSEA. The trim removed 0 bases at V and 3 bases at J, leaving 6 bases unmatched.

This clonotype was seen ten or more times. This sequence joins TRBV28 and TRBJ1-2; no clear D. Germline V gene sequence: CDR1 MDHEN, CDR2 SYDVKM. This CDR3 is built from 11 residues. Trimming cost V 7 bases and J 2 bases, with 5 bases left between them. CDR3 sequence (DNA): TGTGCCAGCAACTCGAACTATGGCTACACCTTC. Protein: CASNSNYGYTF.

This clonotype was recorded many times. J is TRBJ2-6 and V is TRBV27, with TRBD2 identical over 7 bases. This CDR3 comprises 17 residues. The V gene end was trimmed by 3 bases and the J gene end by 1 base; junction bases not matched to a gene: 6. Germline V gene data show CDR1 as MNHEY and CDR2 as SMNVEV (reference sequence). CDR3 DNA: TGTGCCAGCAGTTTGGCGGGAGCTAGTTCTGGGGCCAACGTCCTGACTTTC. Translation gives CASSLAGASSGANVLTF.

In DNA, the CDR3 is TGTGCCAGCAACCGACAGGGCGGTGGAGATGGCTACACCTTC. Its translation is CASNRQGGGDGYTF. V is TRBV6-1 and J is TRBJ1-2, with TRBD1 identical over 7 bases. J lost 6 bases, V lost 7 bases, and 11 bases had no gene match. The CDR3 runs 14 residues. Germline CDR1 and CDR2: MNHNS and SASEGT.